Below, 18 T cell receptor beta chains from the same sample are listed, as sequenced in a study of shared clonotypes between healthy human individuals. TCRdb keeps only in-frame clones here, not all; method: immunoSEQ multiplex PCR. This table holds roughly 2.5 million clones, more than 80% found once. The sample consisted of naive CD4+ T cells sorted from blood. The sample's subset: CD45RA+ positively selected. These receptors were taken from a man aged 18 to 35 in good health.

The chain couples TRBV15 to TRBJ2-2; TRBD2 is a possible D gene (5 bases). This CDR3 spans 14 amino acids. V dropped 3 bases and J dropped 1 base, with 6 bases sitting between them. Germline CDR1 reads LNHNV; CDR2 reads YYDKDF (reference sequence). CDR3 nucleotides: TGTGCCACCAGCAGGCGGGTGAACACCGGGGAGCTGTTTTTT. Translating gives CATSRRVNTGELFF.

For the CDR3, the DNA is TGTGCCAGCAGCGATTCAGATACGCAGTATTTT. Its translation: CASSDSDTQYF. The chain carries TRBV25-1 and TRBJ2-3; no firm D call. CDR1 and CDR2 from the germline V gene are MGHDK and SYGVNS. The CDR3 totals 11 residues. The V end was cut by 6 bases, the J end by 4 bases, with 5 bases between. The full variable domain, rest sourced from reference TRBV25-1 and TRBJ2-3, is EADIYQTPRYLVIGTGKKITLECSQTMGHDKMYWYQQDPGMELHLIHYSYGVNSTEKGDLSSESTVSRIRTEHFPLTLESARPSHTSQYLCASSDSDTQYFGPGTRLTVL.

V gene TRBV19 combines with J gene TRBJ1-5; D possibly corresponds to TRBD1 (5 bases). Trimming took 6 bases from V and 2 from J, leaving 20 bases between them. The germline V gene has CDR1 LNHDA and CDR2 SQIVND (reference sequence). The CDR3 runs to 17 residues. The DNA for the CDR3 is TGTGCCAGTAGCGCTCAGGCAGTGCCCAGGGGCAATCAGCCCCAGCATTTT. It specifies CASSAQAVPRGNQPQHF.

The chain joins TRBV19 to TRBJ2-1, with a weak D call TRBD1 (6 bases). Trimming left V 3 bases short and J 1 base short, with 10 bases between. The CDR3 is 15 residues long. CDR1 and CDR2 (germline): LNHDA, SQIVND (reference sequence). The CDR3 DNA follows: TGTGCCAGTAGTATTGGAGGACAGTCCTACAATGAGCAGTTCTTC. Its protein product is CASSIGGQSYNEQFF.

The rearrangement links TRBV7-2 to TRBJ1-6; TRBD1 matches 7 bases. Germline CDR1 SGHTA, CDR2 FQGNSA. This CDR3 has 15 amino acids. The V and J ends lost 0 bases and 9 bases, in that order; junction bases with no gene match: 5. CDR3 protein: CASSLARQGSSPLHF. CDR3 in DNA: TGTGCCAGCAGCTTAGCCAGACAGGGAAGTTCACCCCTCCACTTT.

The chain couples TRBV19 to TRBJ2-2, with 8 bases lining up with TRBD1. CDR1 is LNHDA and CDR2 is SQIVND in the germline V gene (reference sequence). The CDR3 length is 14 residues. Unmatched junction bases numbered 7, after V lost 7 bases and J lost 6 bases. CDR3 protein: CASNPGGKAGELFF. In DNA, the CDR3 is TGTGCCAGTAACCCAGGGGGCAAAGCCGGGGAGCTGTTTTTT. The full variable domain, in which reference TRBV19 and TRBJ2-2 provide the parts outside the CDR3, is DGGITQSPKYLFRKEGQNVTLSCEQNLNHDAMYWYRQDPGQGLRLIYYSQIVNDFQKGDIAEGYSVSREKKESFPLTVTSAQKNPTAFYLCASNPGGKAGELFFGEGSRLTVL.

This chain connects TRBV2 to TRBJ2-5, with TRBD1 matching over 8 bases. The germline V gene has CDR1 SNHLY and CDR2 FYNNEI. This CDR3 spans 13 amino acids. The ends lost 5 bases at V and 4 bases at J; junction bases unmatched: 3. DNA for the CDR3: TGTGCCAGCAGTCTGACAGGGGCAGAGACCCAGTACTTC. Its translation: CASSLTGAETQYF.

Points on this clone: The same CDR3 is also encoded by other DNA sequences in this sample. CDR3 protein: CAWRLTSTDTQYF. The CDR3 coding sequence is TGTGCCTGGAGACTGACTAGCACAGATACGCAGTATTTT. V usage is TRBV30 and J usage is TRBJ2-3; D remains ambiguous. V was trimmed by 3 bases and J by 0 bases, leaving 7 bases between them. CDR1 and CDR2 (germline): GTSNPN, SVGIG (reference sequence). The CDR3 length is 13 residues. Drawing the rest from reference TRBV30 and TRBJ2-3, the complete variable domain is SQTIHQWPATLVQPVGSPLSLECTVEGTSNPNLYWYRQAAGRGLQLLFYSVGIGQISSEVPQNLSASRPQDRQFILSSKKLLLSDSGFYLCAWRLTSTDTQYFGPGTRLTVL.

The chain has TRBV11-3 and TRBJ1-2, with no clear D. The CDR3 extends over 14 amino acids. Between the trimmed V and J ends, which lost 2 bases and 10 bases, there was a span of 17 bases. Germline-derived CDR1 and CDR2 are SGHNT and YENEEA. CDR3 in amino acids: CASSLWYPAAHYTF. DNA of the CDR3: TGTGCCAGCAGCTTATGGTACCCAGCTGCCCACTACACCTTC.

V is TRBV7-9 and J is TRBJ1-6; D may be TRBD1 (5 bases). The germline V gene encodes CDR1 SEHNR and CDR2 FQNEAQ (reference sequence). CDR3 length equals 17 residues. V dropped 3 bases and J dropped 4 bases, with 16 bases sitting between them. The CDR3 is CASSLVAGRYYNSPLHF. In nucleotides, the CDR3 is TGTGCCAGCAGCTTGGTGGCAGGGAGGTATTATAATTCACCCCTCCACTTT.

The genes are TRBV15 and TRBJ1-1; D not resolved. V was trimmed by 0 bases and J by 1 base, leaving 3 bases between them. There are 13 residues in the CDR3. Germline V CDR1 and CDR2: LNHNV, YYDKDF (reference sequence). The CDR3 sequence is CATSRDANTEAFF. The CDR3 DNA sequence: TGTGCCACCAGCAGAGACGCGAACACTGAAGCTTTCTTT. Complete variable domain (other parts from reference TRBV15 and TRBJ1-1): DAMVIQNPRYQVTQFGKPVTLSCSQTLNHNVMYWYQQKSSQAPKLLFHYYDKDFNNEADTPDNFQSRRPNTSFCFLDIRSPGLGDTAMYLCATSRDANTEAFFGQGTRLTVV.

The chain uses TRBV10-1 and TRBJ2-7; D might be TRBD1 or TRBD2, each matching 7 bases. CDR1 and CDR2 from the germline V gene are WNHNN and SYGVQD (reference sequence). Trimming took 1 base from V and 6 from J, leaving 16 bases between them. The CDR3 runs to 15 residues. The CDR3 reads CASSEYLQGRGEQYF. DNA of the CDR3: TGCGCCAGCAGTGAGTATCTACAGGGGAGGGGCGAGCAGTACTTC.

V gene TRBV7-8 combines with J gene TRBJ2-5; possibly TRBD1 for D (6 bases). CDR3 length: 13 amino acids. Germline values: CDR1 SGHVS, CDR2 FQNEAQ. V was pared by 5 bases and J by 3 bases, with 10 bases between. CDR3 region: CASSIRTEETQYF. The CDR3 DNA is TGTGCCAGCAGCATCCGGACAGAAGAGACCCAGTACTTC.

For this clone: The sample has other DNA sequences that encode this CDR3 too. The V and J genes are TRBV7-9 and TRBJ2-1; D may be TRBD1 or TRBD2 (5 bases each). Trimming removed 2 bases from V and 0 bases from J, with 8 bases in between. CDR1 SEHNR and CDR2 FQNEAQ come from the germline V gene (reference sequence). This CDR3 contains 15 residues. The CDR3 DNA is TGTGCCAGCAGCTTACCAGGGAGCTCCTACAATGAGCAGTTCTTC. It yields the protein CASSLPGSSYNEQFF. Looking up the rest from reference TRBV7-9 and TRBJ2-1 gives the full variable domain: DTGVSQNPRHKITKRGQNVTFRCDPISEHNRLYWYRQTLGQGPEFLTYFQNEAQLEKSRLLSDRFSAERPKGSFSTLEIQRTEQGDSAMYLCASSLPGSSYNEQFFGPGTRLTVL.

This clone was seen just once. This chain uses TRBV7-2 with TRBJ1-4, with 10 bases aligning to TRBD1. J was trimmed by 0 bases and V by 6 bases; bases with no gene match: 7. Looked up from germline, CDR1 is SGHTA and CDR2 is FQGNSA. This CDR3 is built from 17 residues. In DNA, the CDR3 is TGTGCCAGCAGTCCGGGACAGGGGTCGGCAACTAATGAAAAACTGTTTTTT. This sequence encodes CASSPGQGSATNEKLFF.

In nucleotides, the CDR3 is TGTGCCAGCAGCCAGGATGGCACAGATACGCAGTATTTT. Its translation: CASSQDGTDTQYF. The rearrangement links TRBV11-3 to TRBJ2-3; D unresolved. The germline V gene encodes CDR1 SGHNT and CDR2 YENEEA. The CDR3 contains 13 residues. The germline V and J ends were trimmed by 5 bases and 1 base, with 7 bases remaining between them.

J is TRBJ2-3 and V is TRBV19, with TRBD2 identical over 10 bases. The V and J ends lost 8 bases and 2 bases, in that order; junction bases with no gene match: 22. Germline V gene lookup returns CDR1 LNHDA and CDR2 SQIVND (reference sequence). The CDR3 is 20 amino acids. CDR3 sequence reads: CASPLGFSLAGARFTDTQYF. The CDR3 DNA reads as TGTGCCAGTCCCCTTGGTTTCTCCCTAGCGGGGGCCAGGTTCACAGATACGCAGTATTTT.

The chain couples TRBV6-5 to TRBJ1-2, with 7 bases lining up with TRBD1. V shed 6 bases, J shed 8 bases, and the junction held 12 bases outside the gene matches. This CDR3 comprises 14 residues. Looked up from germline, CDR1 is MNHEY and CDR2 is SVGAGI. DNA for the CDR3: TGTGCCAGCAGACGGAAAACAGGGGCTGGAGGCTACACCTTC. This translates into CASRRKTGAGGYTF.